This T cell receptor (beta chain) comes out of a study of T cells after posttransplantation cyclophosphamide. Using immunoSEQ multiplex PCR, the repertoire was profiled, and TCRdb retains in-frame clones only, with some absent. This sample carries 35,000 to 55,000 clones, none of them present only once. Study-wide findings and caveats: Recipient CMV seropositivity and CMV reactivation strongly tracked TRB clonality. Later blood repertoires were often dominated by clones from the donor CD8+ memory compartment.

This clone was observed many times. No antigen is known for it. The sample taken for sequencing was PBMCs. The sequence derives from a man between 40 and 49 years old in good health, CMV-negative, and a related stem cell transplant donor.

CDR3 loop: CASSLGAGLPYEQYF. In DNA form, the CDR3 reads TGTGCCAGCAGCTTAGGGGCGGGACTACCCTACGAGCAGTACTTC. The chain uses TRBV7-3 and TRBJ2-7; TRBD2 agrees at 7 bases. This CDR3 has 15 residues. The V segment lost 2 bases and the J segment 2 bases; nucleotides outside the gene matches: 6. From germline, CDR1 is SGHTA and CDR2 FQGTGA.